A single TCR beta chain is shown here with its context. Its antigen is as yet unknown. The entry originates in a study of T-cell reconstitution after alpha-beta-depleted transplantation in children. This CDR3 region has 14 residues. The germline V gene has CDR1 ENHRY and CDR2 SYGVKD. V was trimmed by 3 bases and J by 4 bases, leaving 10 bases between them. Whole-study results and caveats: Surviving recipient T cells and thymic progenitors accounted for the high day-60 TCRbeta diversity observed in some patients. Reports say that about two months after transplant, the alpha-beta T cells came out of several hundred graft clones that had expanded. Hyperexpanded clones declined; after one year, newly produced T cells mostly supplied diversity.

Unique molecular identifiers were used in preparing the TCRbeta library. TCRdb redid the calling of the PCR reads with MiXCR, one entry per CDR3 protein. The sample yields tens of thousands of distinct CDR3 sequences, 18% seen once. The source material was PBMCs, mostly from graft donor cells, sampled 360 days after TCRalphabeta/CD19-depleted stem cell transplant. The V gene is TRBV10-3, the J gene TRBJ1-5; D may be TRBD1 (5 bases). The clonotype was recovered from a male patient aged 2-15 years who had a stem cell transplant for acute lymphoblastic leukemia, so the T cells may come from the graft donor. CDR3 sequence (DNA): TGTGCCATCAGTGATTCGGGGGGGAATCAGCCCCAGCATTTT. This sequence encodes CAISDSGGNQPQHF.